These T cell receptor beta chains were read from a single sample in a study of regulatory T cells in long-lasting Graves disease. MiXCR, applied by TCRdb to the multiplex PCR reads, yields one record per CDR3 protein. The sample carries about 310,000 distinct CDR3 sequences, 15% to 20% recorded once. Sequenced material: peripheral blood mononuclear cells (PBMCs), taken at new diagnosis, from a patient treated with antithyroid drugs. The source of these receptors is a female donor with Graves disease. The CDR3 runs from the conserved cysteine through the conserved F or W. D genes are given only for firm matches. The size of a clone is reported for some rows only, either as once, few or many, or as a class for expanded clones.

j_gene | v_gene | d_gene | abundance | CDR3aa | CDR3nt
TRBJ2-1 | TRBV6-2/TRBV6-3 | - | - | CASSYSEPSNYNEQFF | TGTGCCAGCAGTTACTCGGAACCCAGTAATTACAATGAGCAGTTCTTC
TRBJ2-2 | TRBV4-1 | - | - | CASSRLVTNTGELFF | TGCGCCAGCAGCCGCCTGGTAACCAACACCGGGGAGCTGTTTTTT
TRBJ2-3 | TRBV11-3 | - | - | CASNSDRGTDTQYF | TGTGCCAGCAACTCCGACCGGGGCACAGATACGCAGTATTTT
TRBJ2-7 | TRBV6-1 | TRBD1 | many | CASSTRTGSSYEQYF | TGTGCCAGCAGCACTCGGACAGGCAGCTCCTACGAGCAGTACTTC
TRBJ2-7 | TRBV30 | TRBD2 | few | CAWGPAGNYEQYF | TGTGCCTGGGGGCCAGCGGGAAACTACGAGCAGTACTTC
TRBJ1-1 | TRBV12-3/TRBV12-4 | TRBD1 | - | CASSSPGTADTEAFF | TGTGCCAGCAGTTCTCCCGGGACAGCAGACACTGAAGCTTTCTTT
TRBJ2-2 | TRBV12-3/TRBV12-4 | - | many | CASSLGARRTGELFF | TGTGCCAGCAGTTTGGGGGCTCGGAGGACCGGGGAGCTGTTTTTT
TRBJ2-7 | TRBV12-3/TRBV12-4 | TRBD2 | many | CASTIGTSGGPTYEQYF | TGTGCCAGCACCATCGGCACTAGCGGGGGGCCTACCTACGAGCAGTACTTC
TRBJ1-4 | TRBV10-1 | - | - | CASRPTGFTTNEKLFF | TGCGCCAGCAGACCCACAGGGTTCACAACTAATGAAAAACTGTTTTTT
TRBJ2-3 | TRBV5-1 | - | - | CASSLDPRAQYF | TGCGCCAGCAGCTTGGACCCGCGGGCGCAGTATTTT
TRBJ2-4 | TRBV3-1 | TRBD2 | many | CASSQDGLALAKNIQYF | TGTGCCAGCAGCCAAGATGGACTAGCGCTAGCCAAAAACATTCAGTACTTC
TRBJ2-7 | TRBV24-1 | TRBD2 | many | CATQAGELDEQYF | TGTGCCACCCAAGCGGGAGAATTAGACGAGCAGTACTTC
TRBJ2-7 | TRBV7-8 | - | - | CASSLAASIHFSSYEQYF | TGTGCCAGCAGCTTAGCGGCTAGTATTCATTTTAGCTCCTACGAGCAGTACTTC
TRBJ2-7 | TRBV5-1 | - | few | CASRTPQGYEQYF | TGCGCCAGCAGGACGCCCCAGGGCTACGAGCAGTACTTC
TRBJ1-3 | TRBV12-3/TRBV12-4 | TRBD1 | many | CASSLRGQGAGNTIYF | TGTGCCAGCAGTTTACGGGGACAGGGGGCTGGAAACACCATATATTTT
TRBJ2-1 | TRBV9 | - | - | CASGPILMATEQFF | TGTGCCAGCGGCCCCATTTTAATGGCGACTGAGCAGTTCTTC
TRBJ2-6 | TRBV4-1 | - | many | CASSQDLGSGANVLTF | TGCGCCAGCAGCCAAGATTTGGGGTCGGGGGCCAACGTCCTGACTTTC
TRBJ2-1 | TRBV10-3 | TRBD2 | many | CAISEERLAVNEQFF | TGTGCCATCAGTGAAGAGAGACTAGCGGTGAATGAGCAGTTCTTC
TRBJ1-1 | TRBV24-1 | - | many | CATSEGRNTEAFF | TGTGCCACCAGTGAGGGCCGGAACACTGAAGCTTTCTTT
TRBJ2-2 | TRBV12-3/TRBV12-4 | - | - | CASSPTHSTGELLFF | TGTGCCAGCAGTCCAACACATTCCACCGGGGAGCTGCTGTTTTTT
TRBJ1-1 | TRBV10-3 | - | - | CAISESQRTEAFF | TGTGCCATCAGTGAGTCCCAGAGGACTGAAGCTTTCTTT
TRBJ1-2 | TRBV6-5 | - | many | CASSSRPGRINGYTF | TGTGCCAGCAGTTCGAGACCGGGACGGATAAATGGCTACACCTTC